These 12 T cell receptor beta chains share one sample of origin, sequenced in a study of T cells in Graves' hyperthyroidism and ophthalmopathy. There were TCR beta CDR3 regions amplified from RNA transcripts. The primer set for the first-round RT-PCR of the TCR CDR3 was HTBI. Via MiXCR, TCRdb re-called the multiplex PCR reads, giving one row per CDR3 protein. Of over 250,000 distinct CDR3 sequences in the sample, approximately 15% were seen once. Source material: blood. All receptors derive from a woman in her thirties or forties with Graves' ophthalmopathy.

This clonotype occurred a few times. The chain couples TRBV7-8 to TRBJ1-5; D is unclear. The CDR3 is 16 residues long. V dropped 1 base and J dropped 0 bases, with 10 bases sitting between them. Per germline, CDR1 SGHVS and CDR2 FQNEAQ. CDR3 loop: CASSLVRGYSNQPQHF. CDR3 DNA: TGTGCCAGCAGCTTAGTTCGCGGCTATAGCAATCAGCCCCAGCATTTT.

This clonotype was seen ten or more times. The chain recombines TRBV20-1 with TRBJ1-6; tentatively, D is TRBD1 (5 bases). The V and J ends lost 4 bases and 7 bases respectively, with 17 bases between them. The CDR3 is 15 amino acids. Germline V gene sequence: CDR1 DFQATT, CDR2 SNEGSKA (reference sequence). CDR3 region: CSAKGSQGWNSPLHF. The CDR3 nucleotides are TGCAGTGCTAAGGGGTCGCAGGGTTGGAATTCACCCCTCCACTTT.

Concerning this clonotype: It may be a read error: a sequence one base away is much more abundant. This chain links TRBV20-1 with TRBJ1-1; 10 bases fit TRBD1. V was pared by 0 bases and J by 3 bases, with 7 bases of the junction left unmatched. The CDR3 spans 16 residues. CDR1 is DFQATT and CDR2 is SNEGSKA in the germline V gene (reference sequence). As DNA, the CDR3 is TGCAGTGCTAGAGATCTCCTAGGACAGGGGGACACTGAAGCTTTCTTT. The encoded protein is CSARDLLGQGDTEAFF.

This clonotype appeared many times. This chain uses TRBV6-2 or TRBV6-3 with TRBJ2-1; the D is unclear. V shed 2 bases and J shed 6 bases, with 8 bases lying between them. This CDR3 has 13 residues. Germline V gene lookup returns CDR1 MNHEY and CDR2 SVGEGT. The CDR3 sequence is CASSYGALNEQFF. The CDR3 coding sequence is TGTGCCAGCAGTTACGGAGCGCTCAATGAGCAGTTCTTC.

This rearrangement joins TRBV4-1 to TRBJ1-5, with 7 bases fitting TRBD1. There are 14 residues in the CDR3. Germline CDR1 MGHRA, CDR2 YSYEKL. V lost 1 base and J lost 7; bases outside the gene matches: 4. CDR3 residues: CASSQGQGVQPQHF. In DNA form, the CDR3 reads TGCGCCAGCAGCCAAGGACAGGGAGTACAGCCCCAGCATTTT.

This clonotype was recorded many times. The gene calls are TRBV27 and TRBJ2-5; D tentatively reads TRBD1 or TRBD2 (5 bases each). Germline-derived CDR1 and CDR2 are MNHEY and SMNVEV (reference sequence). The CDR3 contains 15 residues. V was shortened by 2 bases and J by 2 bases, with 12 bases between the two germline ends. CDR3 residues: CASSLAAGRQETQYF. The CDR3 DNA reads TGTGCCAGCAGTTTAGCGGCAGGGAGACAAGAGACCCAGTACTTC.

This clonotype was seen at least ten times. The rearrangement joins TRBV12-3 or TRBV12-4 to TRBJ2-7, with TRBD1 identical over 7 bases. CDR3 length: 14 amino acids. With 5 bases clipped from V and 5 bases from J, the junction kept 9 bases outside the gene matches. CDR3 amino acids: CASSPTGYFHEQYF. In DNA, the CDR3 is TGTGCCAGCAGTCCGACAGGGTATTTCCACGAGCAGTACTTC.

The sample holds many counts of this clonotype. The chain combines TRBV7-9 with TRBJ2-7; 7 bases agree with TRBD1. The V segment lost 5 bases and the J segment 2 bases; nucleotides outside the gene matches: 6. This CDR3 region has 14 residues. The germline CDR1 and CDR2 sequences are SEHNR and FQNEAQ (reference sequence). The CDR3 region is CASSTTGIAYEQYF. The CDR3 DNA reads TGTGCCAGCAGCACGACAGGGATTGCCTACGAGCAGTACTTC.

This clonotype showed up many times. The V and J genes are TRBV15 and TRBJ1-2; D gene ambiguous. Germline CDR1 reads LNHNV; CDR2 reads YYDKDF (reference sequence). Trimming removed 0 bases from V and 0 bases from J, with 5 bases in between. This CDR3 is built from 14 residues. The CDR3 protein is CATSREGTNYGYTF. CDR3 in DNA: TGTGCCACCAGCAGAGAGGGGACTAACTATGGCTACACCTTC.

In this sample, this clonotype turned up a few times. This chain joins TRBV14 and TRBJ2-7, with D perhaps TRBD2 (5 bases). V was cut by 0 bases and J by 1 base, with 10 bases left in between. Germline V gene sequence: CDR1 SGHDN, CDR2 FVKESK. CDR3 length: 15 residues. The CDR3 sequence: CASSQEGSWSYEQYF. CDR3 sequence (DNA): TGTGCCAGCAGCCAAGAAGGGAGTTGGTCCTACGAGCAGTACTTC.

This clonotype was observed a handful of times. V gene TRBV24-1 combines with J gene TRBJ2-1; D unclear. Trimming removed 0 bases at V and 7 bases at J, with 6 bases between. CDR1 is KGHDR and CDR2 is SFDVKD in the germline V gene. This CDR3 contains 13 residues. CDR3 DNA: TGTGCCACCAGTGATTTGTGGGCAAATGAGCAGTTCTTC. Translation gives CATSDLWANEQFF.

In its sample, this clonotype was seen many times. The chain uses TRBV19 and TRBJ2-1; 9 bases are a match to TRBD2. V dropped 4 bases and J dropped 8; count of bases not matched to a gene: 3. The germline V gene encodes CDR1 LNHDA and CDR2 SQIVND (reference sequence). This CDR3 comprises 13 residues. CDR3 in DNA: TGTGCCAGTAGTAGCGGGAGGGGAGATGAGCAGTTCTTC. Its protein product is CASSSGRGDEQFF.